These T cell receptor beta chains were read from a single sample in a study of shared T cell receptors in the human thymus. The data were produced by immunoSEQ multiplex PCR, yet TCRdb's version contains in-frame clones alone and is incomplete. The sample shows about 710,000 clones, about 89% of them seen only once. These data were likewise used in another study, on human thymus T cells.

The sequenced sample was thymocytes. These receptors were taken from a boy in the first two years of life with a congenital heart defect. Both conserved end residues are part of each CDR3. The D gene is left open where the match is weak. Clone size is stated in some rows and not others, as once, few, many or a class when expanded.

CDR3	DNA	J	D	size	V
CASSQVRPAITYNEQFF	TGCGCCAGCAGCCAAGTGCGCCCTGCCATCACCTACAATGAGCAGTTCTTC	TRBJ2-1	NA	NA	TRBV4-3
CASSPQDYEQYF	TGTGCCAGCAGTCCACAGGACTACGAGCAGTACTTC	TRBJ2-7	NA	NA	TRBV7-9
CASSRRGVATNEKLFF	TGCGCCAGCAGCCGTCGGGGGGTTGCAACTAATGAAAAACTGTTTTTT	TRBJ1-4	NA	NA	TRBV5-1
CASSLTGRSATF	TGTGCCAGCAGCTTGACAGGGAGATCGGCCACCTTC	TRBJ1-2	TRBD1	once	TRBV7-8
CASSIREGAQNSGANVLTF	TGTGCCAGTAGTATTAGAGAAGGGGCGCAAAACTCTGGGGCCAACGTCCTGACTTTC	TRBJ2-6	NA	few	TRBV19
CSVEMESWGDGSYNEQFF	TGCAGCGTTGAAATGGAGTCCTGGGGGGACGGCTCCTACAATGAGCAGTTCTTC	TRBJ2-1	NA	NA	TRBV29-1
CSSSDPMIPGLLTDTQYF	TGCAGCAGCTCCGACCCCATGATACCGGGACTCCTCACAGATACGCAGTATTTT	TRBJ2-3	NA	NA	TRBV29-1
CASSLGSRDEQYF	TGTGCCAGCAGCTTGGGGTCCAGGGACGAGCAGTACTTC	TRBJ2-7	NA	NA	TRBV5-5
CAWVEGQPNYGYTF	TGTGCCTGGGTGGAGGGGCAGCCCAACTATGGCTACACCTTC	TRBJ1-2	NA	NA	TRBV30
CASSLDGQGELRSNQPQHF	TGTGCCAGCAGCTTGGATGGACAGGGAGAGTTGAGAAGCAATCAGCCCCAGCATTTT	TRBJ1-5	TRBD1	NA	TRBV5-5
CASSSTGGNYGYTF	TGTGCCAGCAGCTCGACAGGGGGGAACTATGGCTACACCTTC	TRBJ1-2	TRBD1	NA	TRBV14
CASSFISPGTVSSPLHF	TGTGCCAGCAGTTTCATTAGCCCCGGGACAGTGAGTTCACCCCTCCACTTT	TRBJ1-6	TRBD1	NA	TRBV28